These 30 T cell receptor beta chains were all obtained from the same sample, sequenced in a study of OX40 agonist ivuxolimab in advanced cancers. The repertoire was sequenced with immunoSEQ multiplex PCR; TCRdb's copy has only in-frame clones and lacks some. The sample consists of approximately 11,000 clones, 69% of them appearing once. The source was CD4+ or CD8+ T cells sorted from blood, collected in a trial of the OX40 agonist ivuxolimab. Receptors were obtained from an adult with an advanced solid tumor such as melanoma, head and neck, liver or kidney cancer.

V and J are TRBV4-1 and TRBJ1-1, with D tentatively TRBD1 (5 bases). V was cut by 7 bases and J by 1 base, with 19 bases left in between. The CDR3 is 16 residues long. Germline V lookup: CDR1 MGHRA, CDR2 YSYEKL. This CDR3 reads CASTHQSGVWNTEAFF. The CDR3 DNA reads as TGCGCCAGCACCCACCAATCGGGGGTTTGGAACACTGAAGCTTTCTTT.

This clone was found once. The rearrangement links TRBV10-3 to TRBJ2-1, with 11 bases matching TRBD2. This CDR3 spans 15 amino acids. With V trimmed by 0 bases and J by 8 bases, 3 bases remained unmatched. The germline gives CDR1 ENHRY, CDR2 SYGVKD. As DNA, the CDR3 is TGTGCCATCAGTGAGTCTCTAGCGGGAGGCCATGAGCAGTTCTTC. This codes for CAISESLAGGHEQFF.

The chain uses TRBV15 and TRBJ1-1; a possible D gene is TRBD1 (6 bases). The germline V and J ends were trimmed by 4 bases and 1 base, with 7 bases remaining between them. The CDR3 has 13 amino acids. Germline V gene sequence: CDR1 LNHNV, CDR2 YYDKDF (reference sequence). The DNA for the CDR3 is TGTGCCACCAGCATCAGGGGGAACACTGAAGCTTTCTTT. This encodes CATSIRGNTEAFF.

The chain employs TRBV21-1 and TRBJ2-7; the D call of TRBD2 is as the table states it, not checked on the DNA. TRBV21-1 is a documented pseudogene. The CDR3 runs 19 residues. Written as DNA, the CDR3 is TGTGCCAGCAGCGAAACACGGGCGGGACCACTACCACCTACCTACGAGCAGTACTTC. Translation: CASSETRAGPLPPTYEQYF.

This clone was counted only a few times. This chain uses TRBV19 with TRBJ1-2; 7 bases match TRBD1. With 4 bases clipped from V and 4 bases from J, the junction kept 3 bases outside the gene matches. This CDR3 comprises 13 residues. The germline V gene encodes CDR1 LNHDA and CDR2 SQIVND (reference sequence). DNA of the CDR3: TGTGCCAGTAGTAGCTGGACAGGCTATGGCTACACCTTC. Protein sequence: CASSSWTGYGYTF. Full variable domain (remainder filled in from reference TRBV19 and TRBJ1-2): DGGITQSPKYLFRKEGQNVTLSCEQNLNHDAMYWYRQDPGQGLRLIYYSQIVNDFQKGDIAEGYSVSREKKESFPLTVTSAQKNPTAFYLCASSSWTGYGYTFGSGTRLTVV.

This clone was counted a single time. The chain has TRBV19 and TRBJ2-3; 12 bases agree with TRBD2. The CDR3 loop spans 17 amino acids. Germline trimming cut 5 bases from V and 3 bases from J; bases unmatched to any gene: 9. CDR1 is LNHDA, CDR2 SQIVND, per germline (reference sequence). The CDR3: CASSLTSGGHRTDTQYF. DNA of the CDR3: TGTGCCAGTAGTTTGACTAGCGGGGGCCATAGAACAGATACGCAGTATTTT.

This chain's CDR3 is CASSYPDREYEQYF. The CDR3 nucleotides are TGTGCCAGCAGTTATCCGGACAGGGAGTACGAGCAGTACTTC. V gene TRBV6-5 combines with J gene TRBJ2-5, with 8 bases aligning to TRBD1. Gene TRBJ2-7 matches the end of the DNA better, so the J call may be wrong. In germline, CDR1 is MNHEY, CDR2 SVGAGI. The CDR3 is made up of 14 amino acids.

With regard to this clone: Other DNA sequences within the sample encode an identical CDR3. The chain has TRBV28 and TRBJ2-1; TRBD2 aligns across 10 bases. V shed 2 bases, J shed 4 bases, and the junction held 8 bases outside the gene matches. The CDR3 is 17 residues long. Germline-derived CDR1 and CDR2 are MDHEN and SYDVKM. As DNA, the CDR3 is TGTGCCAGCAGTTTAATCCTAGCGGGAGCGTCATACAATGAGCAGTTCTTC. Amino acid sequence: CASSLILAGASYNEQFF.

The rearrangement joins TRBV11-2 to TRBJ1-2; tentatively, D is TRBD1 (5 bases). V lost 2 bases to trimming and J lost 4 bases, with 11 bases between them. Germline V gene data show CDR1 as SGHAT and CDR2 as FQNNGV. The CDR3 has 14 amino acids. CDR3 sequence (DNA): TGTGCCAGCAGCTTATCCGGGGACGTCTATGGCTACACCTTC. This sequence encodes CASSLSGDVYGYTF.

V usage is TRBV7-8 and J usage is TRBJ2-1, with TRBD1 as a possible D gene (6 bases). V lost 5 bases, J lost 4 bases, and 18 bases lay in between. The CDR3 is 16 residues long. In germline, CDR1 is SGHVS, CDR2 FQNEAQ. CDR3 region: CASSHPGQGIYNEQFF. The CDR3 DNA sequence: TGTGCCAGCAGCCACCCGGGTCAGGGGATATACAATGAGCAGTTCTTC.

V gene TRBV4-3 combines with J gene TRBJ2-7, with 13 bases matching TRBD2. V lost 4 bases and J lost 5; bases outside the gene matches: 2. Germline loops: CDR1 LGHNA, CDR2 YSLEER. The CDR3 consists of 14 residues. This CDR3 reads CASSLGLAGDEQYF. The CDR3 nucleotides are TGCGCCAGCAGCCTTGGACTAGCGGGGGACGAGCAGTACTTC.

V gene TRBV7-9 combines with J gene TRBJ2-2; D is unresolved. This CDR3 region has 13 residues. Germline CDR1 is SEHNR and CDR2 is FQNEAQ (reference sequence). V dropped 4 bases and J dropped 6 bases, with 9 bases sitting between them. CDR3 amino acids: CASSWGRAGELFF. Here the CDR3 DNA reads TGTGCCAGCAGCTGGGGAAGGGCCGGGGAGCTGTTTTTT.

This clone was detected a few times. This chain connects TRBV28 to TRBJ1-5; 8 nucleotides align to TRBD1. The CDR3 consists of 18 residues. The V gene's germline CDR1 is MDHEN and CDR2 SYDVKM. Germline trimming cut 3 bases from V and 0 bases from J; bases unmatched to any gene: 10. Here the CDR3 reads CASSLRVDRAYSNQPQHF. The DNA for the CDR3 is TGTGCCAGCAGTTTGAGGGTGGACAGGGCGTATAGCAATCAGCCCCAGCATTTT.

This clone qualifies as medium-sized (0.01 to 0.1%). This chain joins TRBV2 and TRBJ2-7, with D unresolved. Germline lookup yields CDR1 SNHLY and CDR2 FYNNEI. V was cut by 1 base and J by 2 bases, with 6 bases left in between. The CDR3 covers 13 residues. CDR3 in DNA: TGTGCCAGCAGTGAAGGTGGGGCCTACGAGCAGTACTTC. Encoded protein: CASSEGGAYEQYF. The variable domain in full, with the rest retrieved from reference TRBV2 and TRBJ2-7, is EPEVTQTPSHQVTQMGQEVILRCVPISNHLYFYWYRQILGQKVEFLVSFYNNEISEKSEIFDDQFSVERPDGSNFTLKIRSTKLEDSAMYFCASSEGGAYEQYFGPGTRLTVT.

This chain links TRBV6-5 with TRBJ2-7; D may match TRBD1 or TRBD2 (5 bases each). From germline, CDR1 is MNHEY and CDR2 SVGAGI. The V end was cut by 5 bases, the J end by 0 bases, with 11 bases between. CDR3 length: 14 amino acids. The CDR3 sequence is CASSTGTHSYEQYF. Here the CDR3 DNA reads TGTGCCAGCAGTACCGGGACCCACTCCTACGAGCAGTACTTC.

The genes are TRBV6-6 and TRBJ1-6; 7 nucleotides align to TRBD1. This CDR3 comprises 14 residues. Germline CDR1 reads MNHNY; CDR2 reads SVGAGI (reference sequence). Trimming removed 8 bases from V and 6 bases from J; junction bases left unmatched: 7. DNA of the CDR3: TGTGCCAGCGCAAGACAGGGCGGTAATTCACCCCTCCACTTT. As protein: CASARQGGNSPLHF.

This rearrangement joins TRBV5-1 to TRBJ2-1; tentatively, D is TRBD2 (6 bases). The germline V gene has CDR1 SGHRS and CDR2 YFSETQ. V gave up 0 bases and J gave up 4 bases, with 11 bases separating them. The CDR3 consists of 15 residues. This CDR3 reads CASSLGTGEYNEQFF. For the CDR3, the DNA is TGCGCCAGCAGCTTGGGGACGGGGGAGTACAATGAGCAGTTCTTC. Based on the CDR3 plus reference TRBV5-1 and TRBJ2-1, the full variable domain is KAGVTQTPRYLIKTRGQQVTLSCSPISGHRSVSWYQQTPGQGLQFLFEYFSETQRNKGNFPGRFSGRQFSNSRSEMNVSTLELGDSALYLCASSLGTGEYNEQFFGPGTRLTVL.

The sample holds a few counts of this clone. The genes are TRBV4-1 and TRBJ2-7; 10 bases align to TRBD1. CDR3 size: 15 residues. Germline CDR1 and CDR2: MGHRA and YSYEKL. J gave up 2 bases and V 4 bases, and 5 bases lay outside the gene matches. CDR3 coding DNA: TGCGCCAGCAGCCCCGGACAGGGGGGAGCCTACGAGCAGTACTTC. Its translation: CASSPGQGGAYEQYF.

DNA for the CDR3: TGCGCCAGCAGCTTGGGACAGGGGGGAAACACTGAAGCTTTCTTT. It codes for CASSLGQGGNTEAFF. This chain joins TRBV5-1 and TRBJ1-1, with 9 bases that match TRBD1. This CDR3 has 15 residues. Trimming at V came to 0 bases and at J to 2 bases, leaving 2 bases not matched to a gene. Germline V CDR1 and CDR2: SGHRS, YFSETQ.

This chain uses TRBV15 with TRBJ2-3; 9 bases line up with TRBD1. This CDR3 is 15 amino acids long. Germline V lookup: CDR1 LNHNV, CDR2 YYDKDF (reference sequence). Trimming at V came to 1 base and at J to 6 bases, leaving 5 bases not matched to a gene. The CDR3 coding sequence is TGTGCCACCAGCAGAGGACAGGGGGAATCCGATACGCAGTATTTT. Translated, it gives CATSRGQGESDTQYF.

This rearrangement joins TRBV28 to TRBJ1-2; weak D call: TRBD1 (6 bases). Between the trimmed V and J ends, which lost 2 bases and 3 bases, there was a span of 10 bases. Germline V CDR1 and CDR2: MDHEN, SYDVKM. The CDR3 length is 14 residues. The CDR3 region has the DNA TGTGCCAGCAGTTTAACAGGGTGGGACTATGGCTACACCTTC. It is translated as CASSLTGWDYGYTF.

This clone was recorded a few times. This chain links TRBV9 with TRBJ2-2; 7 bases map to TRBD2. Germline-derived CDR1 and CDR2 are SGDLS and YYNGEE. Losses at the gene ends were 1 base for V and 6 bases for J; bases not matched to a gene: 3. The CDR3 extends over 14 amino acids. The CDR3 sequence: CASSVWGRAGELFF. The CDR3, as DNA: TGTGCCAGCAGCGTATGGGGGAGGGCCGGGGAGCTGTTTTTT.

The V gene is TRBV11-2, the J gene TRBJ2-1; no reliable D call. Per germline, CDR1 SGHAT and CDR2 FQNNGV. V dropped 3 bases and J dropped 9 bases, with 6 bases sitting between them. This CDR3 has 11 amino acids. CDR3 bases: TGTGCCAGCAGCTTTGGTAGTGAGCAGTTCTTC. It yields the protein CASSFGSEQFF.

The chain employs TRBV6-1 and TRBJ2-6; TRBD1 aligns across 10 bases. This CDR3 is built from 16 residues. Germline CDR1 and CDR2: MNHNS and SASEGT. V lost 3 bases, J lost 4 bases, and 3 bases stayed unmatched. The CDR3 loop is CASSETGGGGANVLTF. Here the CDR3 DNA reads TGTGCCAGCAGTGAGACAGGGGGCGGCGGGGCCAACGTCCTGACTTTC.

The J gene is TRBJ2-1, the V gene TRBV13; D unclear. Trimming pared 3 bases from V and 9 bases from J, leaving 9 bases between. The germline V gene has CDR1 PRHDT and CDR2 FYEKMQ (reference sequence). The CDR3 runs 12 residues. The CDR3 DNA follows: TGTGCCAGCAGCTTCTCATTGAGTGAGCAGTTCTTC. It codes for CASSFSLSEQFF.

The CDR3 sequence: CASSATWARNEQFF. The CDR3 DNA sequence: TGTGCCAGCAGCGCCACTTGGGCCCGCAATGAGCAGTTCTTC. This chain connects TRBV9 to TRBJ2-1; D gene ambiguous. Looked up from germline, CDR1 is SGDLS and CDR2 is YYNGEE. V lost 3 bases and J 6 bases, leaving 13 bases between the germline ends. The CDR3 consists of 14 residues.

This clone is labeled as medium-sized (0.01 to 0.1%). The J gene is TRBJ1-4, the V gene TRBV4-1; 7 nucleotides agree with TRBD1. CDR3 length: 18 residues. The V gene end was trimmed by 2 bases and the J gene end by 0 bases; junction bases not matched to a gene: 9. Germline CDR1 is MGHRA and CDR2 is YSYEKL. DNA of the CDR3: TGCGCCAGCAGCCAAAGGGGAGACAGGGCGGCAACTAATGAAAAACTGTTTTTT. It yields the protein CASSQRGDRAATNEKLFF.

This clone is labeled as medium-sized (0.01 to 0.1%). The chain recombines TRBV7-2 with TRBJ1-1, with 8 bases fitting TRBD1. From germline, CDR1 is SGHTA and CDR2 FQGNSA. Trimming at V came to 1 base and at J to 1 base, leaving 8 bases not matched to a gene. This CDR3 has 17 amino acids. CDR3 sequence: CASSLVSPGQGNTEAFF. The CDR3 DNA reads TGTGCCAGCAGCTTAGTATCCCCCGGACAGGGGAACACTGAAGCTTTCTTT.

The chain joins TRBV9 to TRBJ2-5; 9 nucleotides align to TRBD1. From germline, CDR1 is SGDLS and CDR2 YYNGEE. With V trimmed by 2 bases and J by 5 bases, 7 bases remained unmatched. The CDR3 contains 15 residues. CDR3 in amino acids: CASSVGTGYQETQYF. CDR3 coding DNA: TGTGCCAGCAGCGTTGGGACAGGGTATCAGGAGACCCAGTACTTC.

The chain joins TRBV11-1 to TRBJ1-1; 9 bases match TRBD1. V lost 7 bases to trimming and J lost 7 bases; unmatched junction nucleotides: 19. Germline assignment: CDR1 SGHAT and CDR2 FQDESV (reference sequence). The CDR3 has 17 amino acids. CDR3 in DNA: TGTGCCAGCATTGGTATCTTCCCACCGGGACAGGGCGGTGAAGCTTTCTTT. Translating gives CASIGIFPPGQGGEAFF. The whole variable domain, filled in from reference TRBV11-1 and TRBJ1-1, reads EAEVAQSPRYKITEKSQAVAFWCDPISGHATLYWYRQILGQGPELLVQFQDESVVDDSQLPKDRFSAERLKGVDSTLKIQPAELGDSAMYLCASIGIFPPGQGGEAFFGQGTRLTVV.